A single sample gave rise to the 24 T cell receptor beta chains below, sequenced in a study of blood T cell repertoires in COVID-19. Using immunoSEQ multiplex PCR, the repertoire was profiled, and TCRdb retains in-frame clones only, with some absent. The table lists 200,000 to 250,000 clones, 80% to 95% of them singletons. Sequenced: peripheral blood. The receptors here all came from a man aged 55 to 70 with COVID-19, enrolled during active disease.

The CDR3 reads CASSQDSAGDTQYF. CDR3 nucleotides: TGTGCCAGCAGCCAAGATTCGGCGGGAGATACGCAGTATTTT. This chain links TRBV3-1 (or the pseudogene TRBV3-2) with TRBJ2-3, with D maybe TRBD2 (5 bases). This CDR3 contains 14 residues. V gave up 0 bases and J gave up 5 bases, with 9 bases separating them. Germline CDR1 and CDR2: LGHDT and YNNKEL (reference sequence).

This chain links TRBV7-3 with TRBJ2-2; no definite D call. This CDR3 contains 14 residues. The V gene's germline CDR1 is SGHTA and CDR2 FQGTGA. V lost 2 bases and J 4 bases, leaving 8 bases between the germline ends. The CDR3: CASSLFSGTGELFF. In DNA, the CDR3 is TGTGCCAGCAGCTTATTTTCCGGCACCGGGGAGCTGTTTTTT.

This rearrangement joins TRBV11-2 to TRBJ2-1, with 16 bases fitting TRBD2. This CDR3 spans 16 amino acids. Looked up from germline, CDR1 is SGHAT and CDR2 is FQNNGV. The V and J ends lost 6 bases and 2 bases, in that order; junction bases with no gene match: 1. The CDR3 DNA reads as TGTGCCAGCAGGGGACTAGCGGGAGGGACCTACAATGAGCAGTTCTTC. Translation: CASRGLAGGTYNEQFF.

V usage is TRBV6-1 and J usage is TRBJ2-3, with TRBD2 as a possible D gene (6 bases). V shed 8 bases and J shed 3 bases, with 12 bases lying between them. CDR1 and CDR2 (germline): MNHNS, SASEGT. The CDR3 loop spans 13 amino acids. The CDR3 DNA reads as TGTGCCAGCGGCCTCGGGGGTACAGATACGCAGTATTTT. Translated, it gives CASGLGGTDTQYF.

This clone was seen a single time. The chain links TRBV5-8 to TRBJ1-3; D unclear. Per the germline V gene, CDR1 is SGHTS and CDR2 is YDEGEE. The germline V and J ends were trimmed by 0 bases and 0 bases, with 10 bases remaining between them. The CDR3 loop spans 16 amino acids. The CDR3 DNA is TGTGCCAGCAGCTTGGTAATACTAAGCTCTGGAAACACCATATATTTT. This sequence encodes CASSLVILSSGNTIYF.

The rearrangement joins TRBV7-8 to TRBJ1-6; TRBD1 is a possible D gene (6 bases). Per the germline V gene, CDR1 is SGHVS and CDR2 is FQNEAQ. Trimming took 8 bases from V and 0 from J, leaving 11 bases between them. The CDR3 has 15 residues. In DNA form, the CDR3 reads TGTGCCAGCGGGGGCGGAGGCTCCTATAATTCACCCCTCCACTTT. Its protein product is CASGGGGSYNSPLHF.

The CDR3 region has the DNA TGTGCCAGCAGCCCGCCAGAATTTCCCTACGAGCAGTACTTC. This translates into CASSPPEFPYEQYF. The chain couples TRBV7-9 to TRBJ2-7; D uncertain. Germline assignment: CDR1 SEHNR and CDR2 FQNEAQ (reference sequence). This CDR3 spans 14 amino acids. Deletions cut 5 bases from V and 2 bases from J, with 13 bases between.

The genes are TRBV18 and TRBJ1-5; D unclear. CDR3 length equals 14 residues. Trimming left V 3 bases short and J 6 bases short, with 12 bases between. From germline, CDR1 is KGHSH and CDR2 LQKENI. CDR3 loop: CASSPTGSGQPQHF. In DNA, the CDR3 is TGTGCCAGCTCACCCACGGGGTCTGGTCAGCCCCAGCATTTT. Full variable domain (outside the CDR3, taken from reference TRBV18 and TRBJ1-5): NAGVMQNPRHLVRRRGQEARLRCSPMKGHSHVYWYRQLPEEGLKFMVYLQKENIIDESGMPKERFSAEFPKEGPSILRIQQVVRGDSAAYFCASSPTGSGQPQHFGDGTRLSIL.

The V gene is TRBV28, the J gene TRBJ1-4; tentative D call: TRBD1 (5 bases). Germline V CDR1 and CDR2: MDHEN, SYDVKM. This CDR3 is built from 13 residues. V lost 3 bases, J lost 10 bases, and 12 bases lay in between. CDR3 sequence reads: CASSLSGRAKLFF. As DNA, the CDR3 is TGTGCCAGCAGTTTGTCAGGGAGGGCAAAACTGTTTTTT.

This clone has just one count. The rearrangement joins TRBV2 to TRBJ1-5; tentative D call: TRBD1 (6 bases). Germline V gene lookup returns CDR1 SNHLY and CDR2 FYNNEI. Trimming pared 6 bases from V and 0 bases from J, leaving 18 bases between. There are 17 residues in the CDR3. Written as DNA, the CDR3 is TGTGCCAGCAGCGGACAGTCAGCCATCTATAGCAATCAGCCCCAGCATTTT. Protein sequence: CASSGQSAIYSNQPQHF.

The V call is TRBV9, the J call TRBJ1-1; perhaps TRBD1 as D (5 bases). Germline CDR1 and CDR2: SGDLS and YYNGEE. Trimming took 4 bases from V and 1 from J, leaving 14 bases between them. This CDR3 region has 15 residues. The CDR3 nucleotides read TGTGCCAGCAGCCTGCTGCCCCAGGGGAACACTGAAGCTTTCTTT. Its protein product is CASSLLPQGNTEAFF.

The chain couples TRBV5-1 to TRBJ2-3; D not certain. This CDR3 is built from 12 residues. Per germline, CDR1 SGHRS and CDR2 YFSETQ. V was shortened by 4 bases and J by 4 bases, with 7 bases between the two germline ends. Here the CDR3 reads CASSPESDTQYF. The CDR3 bases are TGCGCCAGCAGCCCAGAATCAGATACGCAGTATTTT. The variable domain in full, with the rest retrieved from reference TRBV5-1 and TRBJ2-3, is KAGVTQTPRYLIKTRGQQVTLSCSPISGHRSVSWYQQTPGQGLQFLFEYFSETQRNKGNFPGRFSGRQFSNSRSEMNVSTLELGDSALYLCASSPESDTQYFGPGTRLTVL.

The genes are TRBV12-3 or TRBV12-4 and TRBJ2-3; no clear D. Trimming shortened V by 6 bases and J by 14 bases, and 18 bases separated the two germline ends. The CDR3 runs 12 residues. DNA of the CDR3: TGTGCCAGCAGCTCCGTGAGCCGCGGTCGGTATTTT. Amino acids: CASSSVSRGRYF.

The chain employs TRBV5-1 and TRBJ2-7; 12 nucleotides match TRBD1. Germline assignment: CDR1 SGHRS and CDR2 YFSETQ. Germline trimming cut 3 bases from V and 6 bases from J; bases unmatched to any gene: 7. The CDR3 consists of 15 residues. The CDR3 loop reads CASSSAGQGAPEQYF. The CDR3 region has the DNA TGCGCCAGCAGCTCGGCGGGACAGGGGGCTCCCGAGCAGTACTTC.

This chain connects TRBV5-1 to TRBJ1-1, with D possibly matching TRBD1 (6 bases). The germline CDR1 and CDR2 sequences are SGHRS and YFSETQ. The CDR3 contains 15 residues. Trimming stripped 4 bases from V and 0 bases from J, with 13 bases between. CDR3: CASSQGSRVNTEAFF. The CDR3 DNA follows: TGCGCCAGCAGCCAGGGGAGCAGGGTGAACACTGAAGCTTTCTTT.

The V and J genes are TRBV10-1 and TRBJ1-1; 8 positions agree with TRBD1. CDR1 and CDR2 from the germline V gene are WNHNN and SYGVQD (reference sequence). Germline trimming cut 9 bases from V and 2 bases from J; bases unmatched to any gene: 5. The CDR3 loop spans 13 amino acids. The CDR3 DNA is TGCGCCAGGCGGACAGGGCGAAACACTGAAGCTTTCTTT. Protein sequence: CARRTGRNTEAFF.

V gene TRBV7-2 combines with J gene TRBJ1-2, with 10 bases that match TRBD1. The junction had 2 bases not matched to a gene; V was cut back by 0 bases and J by 4 bases. The V gene's germline CDR1 is SGHTA and CDR2 FQGNSA. The CDR3 runs 15 residues. CDR3 in DNA: TGTGCCAGCAGCTTAGCGGGACAGGGGAGCTATGGCTACACCTTC. It yields the protein CASSLAGQGSYGYTF. Drawing the rest from reference TRBV7-2 and TRBJ1-2, the complete variable domain is GAGVSQSPSNKVTEKGKDVELRCDPISGHTALYWYRQSLGQGLEFLIYFQGNSAPDKSGLPSDRFSAERTGGSVSTLTIQRTQQEDSAVYLCASSLAGQGSYGYTFGSGTRLTVV.

The chain couples TRBV19 to TRBJ1-5, with D possibly TRBD1 on 5 matching bases. The germline CDR1 and CDR2 sequences are LNHDA and SQIVND (reference sequence). V was clipped by 4 bases and J by 3 bases, with 16 bases between them. This CDR3 contains 16 residues. The CDR3, as DNA: TGTGCCAGTAGTACTTTAAGGGGAGGGGACAATCAGCCCCAGCATTTT. The encoded protein is CASSTLRGGDNQPQHF.

This sequence joins TRBV27 and TRBJ2-2, with D perhaps TRBD2 (5 bases). Germline CDR1 MNHEY, CDR2 SMNVEV (reference sequence). The CDR3 covers 14 residues. Trimming took off 0 bases at V and 8 bases at J, with 10 bases between the two ends. The CDR3 DNA sequence: TGTGCCAGCAGTTTATCGACATCGGGGGGGGAGCTGTTTTTT. This sequence encodes CASSLSTSGGELFF.

The chain couples TRBV6-5 to TRBJ1-2, with D uncertain. Germline values: CDR1 MNHEY, CDR2 SVGAGI. The CDR3 loop spans 13 amino acids. Trimming pared 8 bases from V and 4 bases from J, leaving 14 bases between. The CDR3 loop is CASDKWEVYGYTF. The CDR3 DNA is TGTGCCAGCGATAAGTGGGAGGTCTATGGCTACACCTTC.

This chain uses TRBV9 with TRBJ2-1, with 10 bases aligning to TRBD2. Germline assignment: CDR1 SGDLS and CDR2 YYNGEE. There are 17 residues in the CDR3. V was clipped by 0 bases and J by 3 bases; unmatched bases: 6. CDR3 nucleotide sequence: TGTGCCAGCAGCGTAGGGGCTAGCGGGAGTCTCTACAATGAGCAGTTCTTC. Translated, it gives CASSVGASGSLYNEQFF.

The chain uses TRBV6-5 and TRBJ2-1, with 7 bases aligning to TRBD1. Per germline, CDR1 MNHEY and CDR2 SVGAGI. Trimming cost V 5 bases and J 3 bases; bases outside gene matches: 4. The CDR3 is 14 amino acids. CDR3 in amino acids: CASSRQGNYNEQFF. CDR3 nucleotides: TGTGCCAGCAGTCGACAGGGTAACTACAATGAGCAGTTCTTC.

CDR3 nucleotide sequence: TGTGCCAGCAGCTTAGTACCGTGTCGTGAGATGTATAACTATGGCTACACCTTC. Protein sequence: CASSLVPCREMYNYGYTF. The chain is built from TRBV11-3 and TRBJ1-2; no clear D. The CDR3 totals 18 residues. Trimming removed 1 base from V and 1 base from J, with 19 bases in between. The V gene's germline CDR1 is SGHNT and CDR2 YENEEA.

The chain joins TRBV19 to TRBJ2-7; 9 bases map to TRBD2. Trimming at V came to 5 bases and at J to 0 bases, leaving 14 bases not matched to a gene. Germline CDR1 LNHDA, CDR2 SQIVND (reference sequence). This CDR3 has 18 residues. The CDR3 coding sequence is TGTGCCAGTAGTTCTCGCCGTTCTAGCGGGGCCAGCTCCTACGAGCAGTACTTC. Translating gives CASSSRRSSGASSYEQYF.